Shown below are 16 T cell receptor beta chains from a single sample sequenced in a study of blood T cell repertoires in COVID-19. Some clones are missing from TCRdb's copy, which holds only in-frame ones; the method was immunoSEQ multiplex PCR. Here the sample spans 140,000 to 150,000 clones, around nine tenths being singletons. Sequenced input: peripheral blood. Receptors were obtained from a human donor in a cohort sampled during active COVID-19.

Regarding this clone: This specimen includes other DNA sequences encoding the same CDR3. The V gene is TRBV18, the J gene TRBJ1-5, with a possible D match to TRBD1 (5 bases). Germline V CDR1 and CDR2: KGHSH, LQKENI. This CDR3 spans 14 amino acids. Trimming removed 1 base from V and 1 base from J, with 5 bases in between. This CDR3 is CASSPQGSNQPQHF. The CDR3 nucleotides are TGTGCCAGCTCACCACAGGGGAGCAATCAGCCCCAGCATTTT.

This clone was counted only a few times. This chain joins TRBV12-2 and TRBJ1-1. TRBV12-2 is classified as a pseudogene. This CDR3 spans 12 amino acids. The CDR3 coding sequence is TGTGCACACCGGGGGTTCAACACTGAAGCTTTCTTT. It is translated as CAHRGFNTEAFF.

This chain joins TRBV3-1 (or the pseudogene TRBV3-2) and TRBJ2-7; the D gene is possibly TRBD2 (7 bases). Trimming stripped 4 bases from V and 3 bases from J, with 10 bases between. The CDR3 extends over 13 amino acids. CDR1 is LGHDT and CDR2 is YNNKEL in the germline V gene (reference sequence). This CDR3 is CASSLRGGYEQYF. In DNA form, the CDR3 reads TGTGCCAGCAGCCTTAGGGGGGGCTACGAGCAGTACTTC.

V gene TRBV7-9 combines with J gene TRBJ1-1, with 10 bases lining up with TRBD1. Per germline, CDR1 SEHNR and CDR2 FQNEAQ (reference sequence). The CDR3 has 14 residues. Trimming cost V 5 bases and J 7 bases; bases outside gene matches: 7. The CDR3 spells CASSPAGQGVEAFF. CDR3 in DNA: TGTGCCAGCAGCCCGGCCGGACAGGGGGTTGAAGCTTTCTTT.

This sequence joins TRBV4-2 and TRBJ2-2, with TRBD1 as a possible D gene (5 bases). The germline V gene encodes CDR1 LGHNA and CDR2 YNFKEQ. CDR3 length: 17 residues. V was trimmed by 0 bases and J by 5 bases, leaving 16 bases between them. Here the CDR3 DNA reads TGTGCCAGCAGCCAAGATCGGTGGCAGGGTGGTACCGGGGAGCTGTTTTTT. Protein product: CASSQDRWQGGTGELFF.

V and J are TRBV5-4 and TRBJ1-6, with D possibly TRBD1 on 6 matching bases. This CDR3 is built from 15 residues. Germline loops: CDR1 SGHNT, CDR2 YYREEE (reference sequence). V was clipped by 0 bases and J by 11 bases, with 15 bases between them. The CDR3 loop reads CASSLDGGAGPPLHF. The DNA for the CDR3 is TGTGCCAGCAGCTTGGATGGGGGGGCTGGGCCACCCCTCCACTTT.

Written as DNA, the CDR3 is TGTGCCAGCAGCCAAGCGGGAGTGAACCAAGAGACCCAGTACTTC. The encoded protein is CASSQAGVNQETQYF. The chain is built from TRBV4-2 and TRBJ2-5, with a tentative D call TRBD2 (6 bases). This CDR3 contains 15 residues. V gave up 1 base and J gave up 0 bases, with 9 bases separating them. CDR1 and CDR2 from the germline V gene are LGHNA and YNFKEQ.

This clone is a singleton in its sample. This chain joins TRBV7-9 and TRBJ1-6; D unclear. The CDR3 runs to 16 residues. Trimming cost V 1 base and J 0 bases, with 7 bases left between them. CDR1 and CDR2 from the germline V gene are SEHNR and FQNEAQ (reference sequence). Here the CDR3 DNA reads TGTGCCAGCAGCTTAGGCCTCGGCTCCTATAATTCACCCCTCCACTTT. Translation: CASSLGLGSYNSPLHF.

The rearrangement links TRBV7-9 to TRBJ2-1; 7 bases align to TRBD2. After removal of 1 base from V and 0 bases from J, the junction contained 0 bases not matched to a gene. The CDR3 has 15 amino acids. Looked up from germline, CDR1 is SEHNR and CDR2 is FQNEAQ (reference sequence). The CDR3 protein is CASSLGGGSYNEQFF. CDR3 bases: TGTGCCAGCAGCTTAGGCGGGGGCTCCTACAATGAGCAGTTCTTC. Using reference TRBV7-9 and TRBJ2-1 for the parts outside the CDR3, the full variable domain is DTGVSQNPRHKITKRGQNVTFRCDPISEHNRLYWYRQTLGQGPEFLTYFQNEAQLEKSRLLSDRFSAERPKGSFSTLEIQRTEQGDSAMYLCASSLGGGSYNEQFFGPGTRLTVL.

The genes are TRBV7-6 and TRBJ1-1, with TRBD1 as a possible D gene (5 bases). CDR3 length: 16 residues. V lost 1 base and J lost 0, with 12 bases in between. The germline V gene encodes CDR1 SGHVS and CDR2 FNYEAQ. The DNA of the CDR3 is TGTGCCAGCAGCTTAGGACCGCGGGGCATGAACACTGAAGCTTTCTTT. Translation gives CASSLGPRGMNTEAFF. Drawing the rest from reference TRBV7-6 and TRBJ1-1, the complete variable domain is GAGVSQSPRYKVTKRGQDVALRCDPISGHVSLYWYRQALGQGPEFLTYFNYEAQQDKSGLPNDRFSAERPEGSISTLTIQRTEQRDSAMYRCASSLGPRGMNTEAFFGQGTRLTVV.

V is TRBV28 and J is TRBJ2-1, with 11 bases fitting TRBD1. Per germline, CDR1 MDHEN and CDR2 SYDVKM. This CDR3 is 16 amino acids long. J lost 9 bases, V lost 6 bases, and 13 bases had no gene match. CDR3 bases: TGTGCCAGCAGGACCATTCTCCAGGACAGGGGGCGTGAGCAGTTCTTC. It encodes CASRTILQDRGREQFF.

The V call is TRBV5-1, the J call TRBJ2-1; D is undetermined. The germline V and J ends were trimmed by 0 bases and 7 bases, with 17 bases remaining between them. There are 16 residues in the CDR3. In germline, CDR1 is SGHRS, CDR2 YFSETQ. CDR3 DNA sequence: TGCGCCAGCAGCTTGGAGGCAACTACCCATAGGAATGAGCAGTTCTTC. It encodes CASSLEATTHRNEQFF.

The rearrangement uses TRBV27 and TRBJ2-3; possible D gene TRBD1, 6 bases. Trimming left V 3 bases short and J 7 bases short, with 11 bases between. CDR3 size: 13 residues. The germline V gene encodes CDR1 MNHEY and CDR2 SMNVEV (reference sequence). This CDR3 reads CASSFTGLHTQYF. Written as DNA, the CDR3 is TGTGCCAGCAGTTTTACAGGGCTCCATACGCAGTATTTT.

This chain links TRBV28 with TRBJ2-1, with 9 positions matching TRBD1. The trim removed 1 base at V and 2 bases at J, leaving 3 bases unmatched. Germline V lookup: CDR1 MDHEN, CDR2 SYDVKM. There are 16 residues in the CDR3. The CDR3 sequence is CASSLLTGGTYNEQFF. The CDR3 nucleotides read TGTGCCAGCAGTTTATTGACAGGGGGTACCTACAATGAGCAGTTCTTC.

This chain joins TRBV18 and TRBJ1-4, with D hard to call. Germline assignment: CDR1 KGHSH and CDR2 LQKENI. The CDR3 is 14 amino acids. V dropped 2 bases and J dropped 8 bases, with 12 bases sitting between them. The CDR3 region is CASSPTEVREKLFF. The CDR3 DNA is TGTGCCAGCTCACCAACGGAGGTCCGGGAAAAACTGTTTTTT.

This clone was found a few times. The chain is built from TRBV10-1 and TRBJ1-4; no reliable D call. Germline values: CDR1 WNHNN, CDR2 SYGVQD (reference sequence). There are 13 residues in the CDR3. The V end was cut by 9 bases, the J end by 5 bases, with 13 bases between. The CDR3 sequence: CARVGTGNEKLFF. CDR3 nucleotides: TGCGCCAGGGTCGGAACGGGAAATGAAAAACTGTTTTTT.